The text below deals with one TCR beta chain. No antigen is known for it. The CDR3 loop spans 14 amino acids. With 0 bases removed from V and 7 bases from J, the gap between germline ends came to 10 bases. Germline V gene sequence: CDR1 SGHRS, CDR2 YFSETQ. These data come from a study of cytotoxic CD8 clonotypes in ibrutinib-treated CLL. The wider study: By median roughly 74 months, about twelve had progressed and 14 stayed remitted; responses had been 2 complete and roughly 25 partial. The authors obtained response samples at a median of about 11 months of treatment, range 6 to 36. Findings and caveats of the study: T-cell clonality at baseline went above that of age-matched healthy donors and rose and fell with circulating CD8+ T-cell counts.

The repertoire was sequenced with immunoSEQ multiplex PCR; TCRdb's copy has only in-frame clones and lacks some. The sample contains some 140,000 clones, around 90% of which appear only once. The receptor was isolated from a human donor with chronic lymphocytic leukemia. The sample was PBMCs, taken after 12 months of ibrutinib treatment. The chain joins TRBV5-1 to TRBJ1-4; D perhaps matches TRBD1 (5 bases). For the CDR3, the DNA is TGCGCCAGCAGCTTGGCCGGGGGAACTGAAAAACTGTTTTTT. The encoded protein is CASSLAGGTEKLFF.